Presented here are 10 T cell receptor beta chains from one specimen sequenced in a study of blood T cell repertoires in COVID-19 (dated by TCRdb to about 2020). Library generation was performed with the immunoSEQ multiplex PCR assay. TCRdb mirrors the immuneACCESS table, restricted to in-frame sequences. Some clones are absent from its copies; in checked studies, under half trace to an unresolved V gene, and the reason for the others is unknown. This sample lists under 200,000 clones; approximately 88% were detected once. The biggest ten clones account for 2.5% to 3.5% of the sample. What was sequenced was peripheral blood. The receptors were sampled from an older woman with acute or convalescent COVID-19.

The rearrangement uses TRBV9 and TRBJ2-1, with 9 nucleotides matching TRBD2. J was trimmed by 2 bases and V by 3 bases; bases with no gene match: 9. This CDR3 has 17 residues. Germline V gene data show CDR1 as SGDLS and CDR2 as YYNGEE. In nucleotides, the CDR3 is TGTGCCAGCAGCGCGGACGGGCGGGGGGGCCCCTACAATGAGCAGTTCTTC. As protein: CASSADGRGGPYNEQFF.

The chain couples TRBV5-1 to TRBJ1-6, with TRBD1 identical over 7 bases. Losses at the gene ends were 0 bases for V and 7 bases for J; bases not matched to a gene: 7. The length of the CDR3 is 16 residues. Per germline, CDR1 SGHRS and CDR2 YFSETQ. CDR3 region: CASSLASAGGNSPLHF. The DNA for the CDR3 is TGCGCCAGCAGCTTGGCCTCAGCAGGGGGAAATTCACCCCTCCACTTT.

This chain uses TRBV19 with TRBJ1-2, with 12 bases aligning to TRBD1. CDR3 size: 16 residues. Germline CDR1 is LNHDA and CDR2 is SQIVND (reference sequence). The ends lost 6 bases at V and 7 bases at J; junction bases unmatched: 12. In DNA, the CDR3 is TGTGCCAGTAGGGATGGGGACAGGGGGCGATTAGGTGGCTACACCTTC. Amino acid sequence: CASRDGDRGRLGGYTF.

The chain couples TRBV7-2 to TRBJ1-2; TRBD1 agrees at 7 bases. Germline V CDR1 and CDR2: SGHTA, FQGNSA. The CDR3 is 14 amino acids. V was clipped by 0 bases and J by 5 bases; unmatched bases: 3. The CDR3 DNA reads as TGTGCCAGCAGCTTAGCCTGGACAGGTTATGGCTACACCTTC. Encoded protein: CASSLAWTGYGYTF.

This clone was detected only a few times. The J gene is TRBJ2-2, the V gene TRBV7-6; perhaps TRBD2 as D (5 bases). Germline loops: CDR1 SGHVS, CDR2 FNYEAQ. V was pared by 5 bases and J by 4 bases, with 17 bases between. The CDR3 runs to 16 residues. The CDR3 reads CASSPEAGSITGELFF. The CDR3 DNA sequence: TGTGCCAGCAGCCCAGAGGCGGGTTCTATCACCGGGGAGCTGTTTTTT.

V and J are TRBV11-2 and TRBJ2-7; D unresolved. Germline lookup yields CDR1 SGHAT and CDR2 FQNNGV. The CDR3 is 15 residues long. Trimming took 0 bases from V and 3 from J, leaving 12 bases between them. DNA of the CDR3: TGTGCCAGCAGCTTAGAGGGCAGTCCCCTCTACGAGCAGTACTTC. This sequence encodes CASSLEGSPLYEQYF.

The CDR3 sequence: CASSPRSGGVPGELFF. The CDR3 region has the DNA TGTGCCAGCAGCCCTAGGAGCGGGGGGGTCCCCGGGGAGCTGTTTTTT. V usage is TRBV14 and J usage is TRBJ2-2; TRBD2 matches at 10 bases. The CDR3 has 16 amino acids. V lost 4 bases and J lost 6; bases outside the gene matches: 8. Germline CDR1 reads SGHDN; CDR2 reads FVKESK.

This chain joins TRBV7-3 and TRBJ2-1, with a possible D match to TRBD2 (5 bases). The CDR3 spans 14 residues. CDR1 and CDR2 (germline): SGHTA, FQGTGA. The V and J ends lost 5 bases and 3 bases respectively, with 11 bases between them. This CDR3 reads CASSAGVGYNEQFF. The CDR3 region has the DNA TGTGCCAGCAGCGCCGGGGTTGGCTACAATGAGCAGTTCTTC.

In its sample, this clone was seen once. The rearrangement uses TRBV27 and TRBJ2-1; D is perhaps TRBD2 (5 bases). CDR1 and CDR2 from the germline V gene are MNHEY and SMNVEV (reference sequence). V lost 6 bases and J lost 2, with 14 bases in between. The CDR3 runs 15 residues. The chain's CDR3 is CASRPLPGTYNEQFF. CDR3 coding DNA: TGTGCCAGCAGGCCTTTGCCGGGAACCTACAATGAGCAGTTCTTC.

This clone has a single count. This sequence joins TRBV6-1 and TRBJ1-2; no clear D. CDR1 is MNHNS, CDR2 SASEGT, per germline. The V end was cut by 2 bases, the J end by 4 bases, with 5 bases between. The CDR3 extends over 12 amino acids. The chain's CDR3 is CASSESVYGYTF. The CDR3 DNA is TGTGCCAGCAGTGAATCGGTCTATGGCTACACCTTC.